The 2 T cell receptor beta chains given below trace back to one sample, sequenced in a study of identical twins. TCRdb recomputed calls from the 5' RACE reads with MiXCR, one row per CDR3 protein. The table has hundreds of thousands of distinct CDR3 sequences, about 20% seen once; the top ten hold around 4.5%. This sample also belongs to another study, concerning T cells expressing NK-cell markers.

Sequenced input: PBMCs. All receptors derive from a woman in her late teens or twenties in good health.

The chain couples TRBV12-3 or TRBV12-4 to TRBJ2-1; TRBD2 might be the D (6 bases). V was trimmed by 5 bases and J by 6 bases, leaving 20 bases between them. The CDR3 is 16 amino acids. CDR3 sequence (DNA): TGTGCCAGCAGTCCCGTGGCGGGAACGGAGCCCAATGAGCAGTTCTTC. It specifies CASSPVAGTEPNEQFF.

J is TRBJ1-1 and V is TRBV12-3 or TRBV12-4; 8 bases map to TRBD1. V was pared by 3 bases and J by 1 base, with 4 bases of the junction left unmatched. CDR3 size: 15 residues. In nucleotides, the CDR3 is TGTGCCAGCAGTTTGGGGGACAGGAGGAACACTGAAGCTTTCTTT. Translated: CASSLGDRRNTEAFF.